This T cell receptor (beta chain) was recovered during a study of cytomegalovirus exposure and HLA in healthy donors. The overall study: An earlier analysis identified 117 million unique TCR beta sequences in about 170 million T cells.

CDR3 length equals 13 residues. The V end lost 5 bases, the J end lost 7 bases, and 15 bases lay between the germline ends. Germline CDR1 MNHEY, CDR2 SVGAGI. On this clone itself: The antigen is undetermined.

PCR employed 60 Vbeta and 13 Jbeta primers. Per the study methods: It was a later analysis that counted roughly 80 million unique TCR beta chains, of which some 10 million were shared. Repertoires were generated with immunoSEQ multiplex PCR, while TCRdb's copy carries only in-frame clones and drops some. D and trimming come from the DNA, and the V and J calls and clone size come from that table. The data hold some 180,000 clones, with 77% observed a single time. Study results and limitations: CMV antigen specificity of three CMV-associated chains was confirmed in vitro. The study assumed roughly uniform donor sequencing depth for presence/absence analyses.

The TCR originated in a man between 18 and 35 years old in good health and CMV-seronegative. This chain links TRBV6-5 with TRBJ2-7; D remains ambiguous. The specimen was PBMCs. The chain's CDR3 is CASSTGRGREQYF. The CDR3 nucleotides are TGTGCCAGCAGTACCGGAAGAGGCCGGGAGCAGTACTTC.